A single T cell receptor (beta chain) is shown here with its context. Its cognate antigen has yet to be identified. No much larger clonotype is one base removed from it; base qualities were not supplied. This entry comes from a study of cytotoxic CD8 clonotypes in ibrutinib-treated CLL (dated by TCRdb to about 2021). Broadly, across the study: The cohort had about a dozen relapsed/refractory and approximately 15 treatment-naive patients; roughly 17 were IGHV unmutated. Responses were partial in roughly 25 patients and complete in 2; after median about 63 months follow-up, about 14 stayed in remission and about 12 progressed. Response samples were obtained after a median of approximately twelve months of treatment, with a range of about 6 to 40 months. On average, each sample had a few hundred thousand productive templates and approximately 85,000 productive rearrangements. Of the roughly 79 people in the trial, some 28 had longitudinal samples available. Cryopreserved peripheral blood mononuclear cells were obtained before treatment, at response, and at either sustained remission or disease progression. All remission and progressive disease samples were collected while patients were still receiving ibrutinib.

Study-level results and caveats: Baseline clonality was found to be higher than that of age-matched healthy donors and was strongly correlated with circulating CD8+ T-cell counts. Public clonotypes were found to be uncommon and were observed to contract or remain stable during treatment; the increase in clonality was shown to reflect expansion of private clonotypes at ibrutinib response. At ibrutinib response clonality went up, during sustained remission it held steady, and at progression it dropped back toward baseline. Sampling times were not matched between sustained-remission and progressing patients, and lymph node repertoires were not studied.

For CDR1 and CDR2, the germline V gene (reference sequence) lists MNHEY and SMNVEV. The junction shows trimming of 3 bases on V and 3 bases on J, and the gene matches do not reach 7 bases of it. There are 15 amino acids in the CDR3, from cysteine to phenylalanine inclusive. Left in the record is the CDR3 DNA by itself, 45 bases read in frame from the first base. A MiSeq instrument was used for deep resolution sequencing, which targeted depths ranging from 1 in 1 million up to 1 in 200,000 T cells, with coverage averaging 10x for each clonotype. The immunoSEQ hsTCRB Kit was used to generate the TCR beta libraries. As for how the authors treated the data: Data were analyzed with ImmunoSEQ Data Assistant and ImmunoSEQ Analyzer, with V, D and J genes assigned per IMGT definitions. Clonality, with values ranging from 0 to 1, was calculated as one minus the normalized Shannon entropy of productive rearrangement frequencies. Public clonotype analysis was restricted to overrepresented clonotypes comprising at least 0.05% of each patient's repertoire. Approximately 14 age-matched healthy donor repertoires from immuneACCESS were used as controls for clonality. The clones in this table, taken by TCRdb from immuneACCESS, are in-frame only. Not every clone is retained; where verified, under half of the shortfall comes from an unresolved V gene, and the cause of the rest is unknown. V, J and clone size derive from that table, while D and trimming were established from the DNA sequence. The sample records 75,000 to 80,000 clones, roughly 83% of which are singletons. Roughly 35% of the sample comes from the top ten.

The time point label on this specimen signifies: 24 months on ibrutinib. For TCR beta library preparation, 2 to 2.5 micrograms of genomic DNA were isolated from cryopreserved PBMCs. Longitudinal blood samples from CLL patients receiving ibrutinib monotherapy were subjected to high-throughput TCR beta sequencing. The patients took part in an open-label, single-center phase 2 trial of ibrutinib monotherapy. The input for sequencing was PBMCs, taken after 24 months of ibrutinib treatment. The chain joins TRBV27 to TRBJ2-7; TRBD2 aligns with 8 central bases. This clonotype originated in a human donor with chronic lymphocytic leukemia. The CDR3 is CASSFRQRELYEQYF. The DNA reads as follows: TGTGCCAGCAGTTTTAGACAGCGGGAGCTCTACGAGCAGTACTTC.